This T cell receptor beta chain was sequenced in a study of blood T cell repertoires in COVID-19. Across the whole study: PBMCs, B-cell-depleted T cells, or T cells provided the cDNA or gDNA that made up the material.

Patients in Seattle were enrolled during active infection, then followed longitudinally. The CDR3 sequence is 15 residues long. With V trimmed by 6 bases and J by 2 bases, 7 bases remained unmatched. Germline CDR1 MDHEN, CDR2 SYDVKM. In the authors' workflow: Counts of nucleated cells, estimated from reference gene primer amplification, were obtained. Assay used: immunoSEQ multiplex PCR; TCRdb lists only in-frame clones, some missing. V, J and clone size were drawn from that table, and D and trimming were deduced from the DNA. The table has about 410,000 clones, 89% seen once. The chain couples TRBV28 to TRBJ1-3, with 7 bases that match TRBD1. This TCR derives from a woman in her forties with COVID-19, enrolled during active disease. The sequenced sample was peripheral blood. The CDR3 region has the DNA TGTGCCAGCAGCTACAGACAGGGAGCTGGAAACACCATATATTTT. It specifies CASSYRQGAGNTIYF. Full variable domain (remainder filled in from reference TRBV28 and TRBJ1-3): DVKVTQSSRYLVKRTGEKVFLECVQDMDHENMFWYRQDPGLGLRLIYFSYDVKMKEKGDIPEGYSVSREKKERFSLILESASTNQTSMYLCASSYRQGAGNTIYFGEGSWLTVV.